The 3 T cell receptor beta chains presented below share a single source sample, sequenced in a study of T cell repertoires in aging, cancer and after chemotherapy. The template was genomic DNA from peripheral blood, not RNA. Rearranged V-D-J TRB sequences were amplified with a mixed TRB-A/B primer pool. TCRdb reprocessed the multiplex PCR reads via MiXCR and lists one record per CDR3 protein. The sample contains over 1,500 distinct CDR3 sequences, about 25% of which appear only once. Material for sequencing was blood. These receptors were taken from a human donor with a solid tumor.

The rearrangement uses TRBV9 and TRBJ1-1; TRBD1 is a possible D gene (5 bases). This CDR3 has 16 residues. Germline V gene sequence: CDR1 SGDLS, CDR2 YYNGEE. V was cut by 4 bases and J by 1 base, with 17 bases left in between. CDR3 loop: CASSRKGGTANTEAFF. In nucleotides, the CDR3 is TGTGCCAGCAGCCGAAAAGGAGGGACGGCGAACACTGAAGCTTTCTTT.

Relative to its sample, this clonotype is large. One junction end does not reproduce the germline sequence, and a read error may be involved. This sequence joins TRBV6-5 and TRBJ1-2, with D possibly TRBD1 on 6 matching bases. Germline V gene data show CDR1 as MNHEY and CDR2 as SVGAGI. This CDR3 is 13 amino acids long. In DNA form, the CDR3 reads TGTGCCAGCAGTTACTCGGGGGACATCGGTTGGGCCTTC. This codes for CASSYSGDIGWAF.

This chain connects TRBV29-1 to TRBJ1-2; D is perhaps TRBD1 (6 bases). The CDR3 is 12 amino acids. Deletions cut 0 bases from V and 4 bases from J, with 6 bases between. Germline CDR1 SQVTM, CDR2 ANQGSEA. The DNA for the CDR3 is TGCAGCGTTGAAGAAGGGGGCTATGGCTACACCTTC. It is translated as CSVEEGGYGYTF.